Shown below are 24 T cell receptor beta chains from a single sample sequenced in a study of blood T cell repertoires in COVID-19. Data came from immunoSEQ multiplex PCR; TCRdb stores just in-frame clones and leaves some out. Found here are fewer than 300,000 clones, more than 70% of them singletons; the top ten hold around 3.2%. Sequenced: peripheral blood. The receptors originated from a woman under 30 with acute or convalescent COVID-19.

The chain has TRBV2 and TRBJ2-1; 10 bases map to TRBD1. This CDR3 is 15 amino acids long. CDR1 and CDR2 (germline): SNHLY, FYNNEI. V lost 3 bases, J lost 9 bases, and 8 bases stayed unmatched. DNA of the CDR3: TGTGCCAGCAGTGACATCGGGACAGGGGCGGGTGAGCAGTTCTTC. As protein: CASSDIGTGAGEQFF.

This clone was seen a handful of times. The chain couples TRBV4-3 to TRBJ1-1; D not resolved. Germline CDR1 reads LGHNA; CDR2 reads YSLEER. This CDR3 comprises 15 residues. V was shortened by 0 bases and J by 0 bases, with 8 bases between the two germline ends. CDR3 sequence: CASSQEEGLNTEAFF. CDR3 nucleotide sequence: TGCGCCAGCAGCCAAGAGGAGGGTTTGAACACTGAAGCTTTCTTT.

This clone was found a few times. The genes are TRBV4-1 and TRBJ1-1, with D maybe TRBD1 (6 bases). Germline V CDR1 and CDR2: MGHRA, YSYEKL. CDR3 length: 13 amino acids. V was clipped by 0 bases and J by 12 bases, with 14 bases between them. DNA for the CDR3: TGCGCCAGCAGCCAAGATGGCGGGGGCGTATCTTTCTTT. This gives the protein CASSQDGGGVSFF.

This clone was seen only once. The chain recombines TRBV7-6 with TRBJ2-3; no definite D call. With 1 base removed from V and 2 bases from J, the gap between germline ends came to 4 bases. The CDR3 length is 13 residues. Germline CDR1 SGHVS, CDR2 FNYEAQ. CDR3 in amino acids: CASSLDYTDTQYF. The CDR3 DNA is TGTGCCAGCAGCTTAGACTACACAGATACGCAGTATTTT.

This chain uses TRBV30 with TRBJ1-5, with TRBD1 identical over 8 bases. Trimming took 4 bases from V and 4 from J; bases not matched to a gene: 6. Germline loops: CDR1 GTSNPN, CDR2 SVGIG (reference sequence). This CDR3 is 14 amino acids long. CDR3: CAWTRTGWNQPQHF. CDR3 in DNA: TGTGCCTGGACTAGGACAGGGTGGAATCAGCCCCAGCATTTT.

The V gene is TRBV5-1, the J gene TRBJ1-4, with TRBD1 identical over 9 bases. The CDR3 runs 16 residues. Germline V gene data show CDR1 as SGHRS and CDR2 as YFSETQ. J gave up 3 bases and V 4 bases, and 7 bases lay outside the gene matches. This CDR3 reads CASSPGGTGPNEKLFF. CDR3 DNA sequence: TGCGCCAGCAGCCCCGGAGGGACAGGGCCTAATGAAAAACTGTTTTTT.

The sample holds one count of this clone. The same CDR3 can be traced to other DNA sequences in this sample. The DNA for the CDR3 is TGTGCCAGCAGTTTCCCCGGGACTGGGACCTACGAGCAGTACTTC. Amino acids: CASSFPGTGTYEQYF. The rearrangement joins TRBV28 to TRBJ2-7; D is possibly TRBD2 (6 bases). V gave up 3 bases and J gave up 2 bases, with 14 bases separating them. Germline CDR1 MDHEN, CDR2 SYDVKM. This CDR3 is 15 amino acids long.

V and J are TRBV7-2 and TRBJ2-7, with 10 positions matching TRBD1. CDR3 length: 13 residues. V lost 5 bases and J lost 7; bases outside the gene matches: 5. CDR1 is SGHTA and CDR2 is FQGNSA in the germline V gene. CDR3 nucleotide sequence: TGTGCCAGCAGCGGGACAGGGGTAGGAGAGCAGTACTTC. Translation gives CASSGTGVGEQYF.

This clone appeared a few times. One junction end does not reproduce the germline sequence, and a read error may be involved. Here the CDR3 DNA reads TGTGCTAGCAGCTTAGGCGGCAACGCACTCTGGGAGACCCAGTACTTC. Translation gives CASSLGGNALWETQYF. The chain recombines TRBV7-7 with TRBJ2-5, with no clear D. The germline gives CDR1 SSHAT, CDR2 FNYEAQ (reference sequence). The CDR3 is made up of 16 amino acids.

The V and J genes are TRBV7-2 and TRBJ2-3; 11 bases are shared with TRBD2. The germline V gene encodes CDR1 SGHTA and CDR2 FQGNSA. This CDR3 is 18 amino acids long. Trimming removed 5 bases from V and 1 base from J; junction bases left unmatched: 11. In nucleotides, the CDR3 is TGTGCCAGCAGCGACGGGACTAGCGGACGAGGGGGCACAGATACGCAGTATTTT. Amino acids: CASSDGTSGRGGTDTQYF.

The chain uses TRBV7-2 and TRBJ1-1; a weak D match, TRBD1 (6 bases). CDR1 and CDR2 from the germline V gene are SGHTA and FQGNSA. The CDR3 totals 15 residues. Trimming stripped 2 bases from V and 2 bases from J, with 12 bases between. CDR3 in DNA: TGTGCCAGCAGCTTATGGGCAGGGGTTAACACTGAAGCTTTCTTT. Encoded protein: CASSLWAGVNTEAFF.

The V call is TRBV6-5, the J call TRBJ2-5; D call uncertain. Germline V lookup: CDR1 MNHEY, CDR2 SVGAGI. The CDR3 is 14 amino acids. V shed 2 bases and J shed 1 base, with 8 bases lying between them. The CDR3 protein is CASSYLGTQETQYF. The DNA of the CDR3 is TGTGCCAGCAGTTACCTAGGAACCCAAGAGACCCAGTACTTC.

The V gene is TRBV7-2, the J gene TRBJ2-1, with 10 bases matching TRBD2. The germline V gene encodes CDR1 SGHTA and CDR2 FQGNSA. The CDR3 contains 16 residues. With 0 bases clipped from V and 9 bases from J, the junction kept 8 bases outside the gene matches. Here the CDR3 DNA reads TGTGCCAGCAGCTTAGCCCGGCTAGCGGGAGCTCCTGAGCAGTTCTTC. Translation gives CASSLARLAGAPEQFF. Filled out from reference TRBV7-2 and TRBJ2-1, the complete variable domain reads GAGVSQSPSNKVTEKGKDVELRCDPISGHTALYWYRQSLGQGLEFLIYFQGNSAPDKSGLPSDRFSAERTGGSVSTLTIQRTQQEDSAVYLCASSLARLAGAPEQFFGPGTRLTVL.

J is TRBJ1-2 and V is TRBV19; D perhaps matches TRBD1 (5 bases). This CDR3 is 13 amino acids long. Looked up from germline, CDR1 is LNHDA and CDR2 is SQIVND (reference sequence). Trimming cost V 3 bases and J 3 bases, with 8 bases left between them. The CDR3 region has the DNA TGTGCCAGTAGTATTATAGGGGACTATGGCTACACCTTC. This sequence encodes CASSIIGDYGYTF.

For the CDR3, the DNA is TGTGCCAGCAGCTTAAAATTACAGGGGATGGGCACCGGGGAGCTGTTTTTT. It translates to CASSLKLQGMGTGELFF. This sequence joins TRBV7-9 and TRBJ2-2, with 7 bases aligning to TRBD1. The CDR3 length is 17 residues. J gave up 4 bases and V 2 bases, and 10 bases lay outside the gene matches. In germline, CDR1 is SEHNR, CDR2 FQNEAQ (reference sequence).

The CDR3 region is CASSVVGTGTSPLHF. The DNA for the CDR3 is TGTGCCAGCAGCGTAGTTGGGACAGGGACCTCACCCCTCCACTTT. The rearrangement joins TRBV9 to TRBJ1-6; 9 bases fit TRBD1. The CDR3 is made up of 15 amino acids. J was trimmed by 10 bases and V by 0 bases; bases with no gene match: 5. Germline CDR1 SGDLS, CDR2 YYNGEE.

This rearrangement joins TRBV28 to TRBJ2-7, with TRBD1 as a possible D gene (7 bases). Trimming cost V 6 bases and J 0 bases, with 15 bases left between them. Germline-derived CDR1 and CDR2 are MDHEN and SYDVKM. The length of the CDR3 is 15 residues. The CDR3 DNA reads as TGTGCCAGCAGCGGAGGGACAGCTTTCTCCTACGAGCAGTACTTC. Its translation is CASSGGTAFSYEQYF.

V is TRBV13 and J is TRBJ2-2, with 7 bases aligning to TRBD2. The CDR3 is 17 amino acids. Trimming at V came to 5 bases and at J to 4 bases, leaving 13 bases not matched to a gene. Germline V gives CDR1 PRHDT, CDR2 FYEKMQ (reference sequence). The CDR3 region has the DNA TGTGCCAGCAGCCCGCCCCTGGCGGGAGTCGTCACCGGGGAGCTGTTTTTT. Translated, it gives CASSPPLAGVVTGELFF. Drawing the rest from reference TRBV13 and TRBJ2-2, the complete variable domain is AAGVIQSPRHLIKEKRETATLKCYPIPRHDTVYWYQQGPGQDPQFLISFYEKMQSDKGSIPDRFSAQQFSDYHSELNMSSLELGDSALYFCASSPPLAGVVTGELFFGEGSRLTVL.

J is TRBJ1-5 and V is TRBV7-8; D is perhaps TRBD1 (6 bases). Trimming cost V 5 bases and J 3 bases, with 20 bases left between them. The CDR3 has 17 residues. The germline V gene encodes CDR1 SGHVS and CDR2 FQNEAQ. CDR3 bases: TGTGCCAGCAGCAACCGAGGGTGGACAGCCATCAATCAGCCCCAGCATTTT. Residues: CASSNRGWTAINQPQHF.

For the CDR3, the DNA is TGTGCCAGCAGCTTGTGGACTAGCGGGTCCCTCGGGGAGCTGTTTTTT. It translates to CASSLWTSGSLGELFF. The chain couples TRBV13 to TRBJ2-2, with 11 bases identical to TRBD2. Germline assignment: CDR1 PRHDT and CDR2 FYEKMQ (reference sequence). The CDR3 is 16 amino acids. Unmatched junction bases numbered 7, after V lost 3 bases and J lost 7 bases. Looking up the rest from reference TRBV13 and TRBJ2-2 gives the full variable domain: AAGVIQSPRHLIKEKRETATLKCYPIPRHDTVYWYQQGPGQDPQFLISFYEKMQSDKGSIPDRFSAQQFSDYHSELNMSSLELGDSALYFCASSLWTSGSLGELFFGEGSRLTVL.

The rearrangement uses TRBV6-2 or TRBV6-3 and TRBJ2-1; 11 bases agree with TRBD2. The CDR3 is 19 residues long. V lost 4 bases to trimming and J lost 0 bases; unmatched junction nucleotides: 11. Germline CDR1 MNHEY, CDR2 SVGEGT. CDR3 coding DNA: TGTGCCAGCAGTTCATATACTAGCGGGAGTTCATACTCCTACAATGAGCAGTTCTTC. Encoded protein: CASSSYTSGSSYSYNEQFF.

This clone showed up just once. V is TRBV5-5 and J is TRBJ2-7, with TRBD2 matching 9 bases. This CDR3 has 19 amino acids. In germline, CDR1 is SGHKS, CDR2 YYEKEE (reference sequence). Trimming removed 1 base from V and 0 bases from J; junction bases left unmatched: 14. CDR3 sequence: CASSLPSGRKQRSSYEQYF. The DNA of the CDR3 is TGTGCCAGCAGCTTGCCCAGCGGGAGGAAACAAAGGAGCTCCTACGAGCAGTACTTC. Full variable domain (rest looked up from reference TRBV5-5 and TRBJ2-7): DAGVTQSPTHLIKTRGQQVTLRCSPISGHKSVSWYQQVLGQGPQFIFQYYEKEERGRGNFPDRFSARQFPNYSSELNVNALLLGDSALYLCASSLPSGRKQRSSYEQYFGPGTRLTVT.

This clone was seen a single time. The chain combines TRBV30 with TRBJ2-6, with D uncertain. This CDR3 spans 14 amino acids. CDR1 is GTSNPN and CDR2 is SVGIG in the germline V gene (reference sequence). The ends were cut back, 7 bases at V and 2 bases at J, with 12 bases in the middle. The CDR3: CAFISRTGANVLTF. As DNA, the CDR3 is TGTGCCTTTATTTCCAGAACTGGGGCCAACGTCCTGACTTTC. Filled out from reference TRBV30 and TRBJ2-6, the complete variable domain reads SQTIHQWPATLVQPVGSPLSLECTVEGTSNPNLYWYRQAAGRGLQLLFYSVGIGQISSEVPQNLSASRPQDRQFILSSKKLLLSDSGFYLCAFISRTGANVLTFGAGSRLTVL.

This sequence joins TRBV5-1 and TRBJ2-2; 8 positions agree with TRBD2. The V segment lost 1 base and the J segment 1 base; nucleotides outside the gene matches: 0. The CDR3 consists of 15 residues. Germline V gives CDR1 SGHRS, CDR2 YFSETQ. In DNA, the CDR3 is TGCGCCAGCAGCTTGAGCGGGGGGAACACCGGGGAGCTGTTTTTT. Amino acids: CASSLSGGNTGELFF.